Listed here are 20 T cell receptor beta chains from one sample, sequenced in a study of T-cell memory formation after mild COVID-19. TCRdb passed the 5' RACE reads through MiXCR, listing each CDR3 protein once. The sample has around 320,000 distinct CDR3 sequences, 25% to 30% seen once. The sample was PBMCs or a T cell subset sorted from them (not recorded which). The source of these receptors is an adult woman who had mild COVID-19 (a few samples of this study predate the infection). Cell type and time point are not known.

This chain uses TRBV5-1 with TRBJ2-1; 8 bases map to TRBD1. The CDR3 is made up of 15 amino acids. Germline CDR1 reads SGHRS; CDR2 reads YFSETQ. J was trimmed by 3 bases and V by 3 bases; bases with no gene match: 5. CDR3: CASSWGQAYYNEQFF. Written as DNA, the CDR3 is TGCGCCAGCAGCTGGGGACAGGCGTACTACAATGAGCAGTTCTTC.

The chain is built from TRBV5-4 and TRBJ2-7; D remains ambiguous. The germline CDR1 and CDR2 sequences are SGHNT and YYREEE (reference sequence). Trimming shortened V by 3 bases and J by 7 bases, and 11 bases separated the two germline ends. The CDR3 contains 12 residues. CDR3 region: CASSSKSTEQYF. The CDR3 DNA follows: TGTGCCAGCAGCTCCAAGAGTACGGAGCAGTACTTC.

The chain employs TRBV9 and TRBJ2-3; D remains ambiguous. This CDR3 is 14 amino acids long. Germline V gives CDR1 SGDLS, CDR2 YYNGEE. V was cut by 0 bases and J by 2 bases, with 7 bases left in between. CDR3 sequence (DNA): TGTGCCAGCAGCGTAGGCGGCAACACAGATACGCAGTATTTT. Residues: CASSVGGNTDTQYF.

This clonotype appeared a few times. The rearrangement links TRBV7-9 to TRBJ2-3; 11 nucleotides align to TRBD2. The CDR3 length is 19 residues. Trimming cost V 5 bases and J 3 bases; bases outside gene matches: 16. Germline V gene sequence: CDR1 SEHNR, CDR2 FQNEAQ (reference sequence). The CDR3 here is CASSPPRSSGGAGTDTQYF. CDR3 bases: TGTGCCAGCAGCCCACCGCGGAGTAGCGGGGGGGCAGGTACAGATACGCAGTATTTT.

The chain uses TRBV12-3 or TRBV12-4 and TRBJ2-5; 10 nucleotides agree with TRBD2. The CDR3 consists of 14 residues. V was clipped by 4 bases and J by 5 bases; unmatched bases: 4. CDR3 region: CASSSSGGPETQYF. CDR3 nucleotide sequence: TGTGCCAGCAGTTCTAGCGGGGGTCCCGAGACCCAGTACTTC.

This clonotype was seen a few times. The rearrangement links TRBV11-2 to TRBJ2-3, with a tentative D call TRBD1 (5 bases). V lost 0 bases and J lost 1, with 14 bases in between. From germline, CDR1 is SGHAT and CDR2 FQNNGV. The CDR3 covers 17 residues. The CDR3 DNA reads TGTGCCAGCAGCTTAGATGATAGGGGATTCGGCACAGATACGCAGTATTTT. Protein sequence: CASSLDDRGFGTDTQYF.

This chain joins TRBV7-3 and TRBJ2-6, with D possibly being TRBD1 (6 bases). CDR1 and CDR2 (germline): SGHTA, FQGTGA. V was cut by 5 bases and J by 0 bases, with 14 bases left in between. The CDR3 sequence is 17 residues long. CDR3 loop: CASSTTGTSSGANVLTF. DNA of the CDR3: TGTGCCAGCAGCACGACAGGCACCTCCTCTGGGGCCAACGTCCTGACTTTC.

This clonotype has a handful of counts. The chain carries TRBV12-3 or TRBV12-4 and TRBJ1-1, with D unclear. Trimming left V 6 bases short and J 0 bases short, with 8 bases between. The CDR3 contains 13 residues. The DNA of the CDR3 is TGTGCCAGCAGAGCCTCGGTGAACACTGAAGCTTTCTTT. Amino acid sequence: CASRASVNTEAFF.

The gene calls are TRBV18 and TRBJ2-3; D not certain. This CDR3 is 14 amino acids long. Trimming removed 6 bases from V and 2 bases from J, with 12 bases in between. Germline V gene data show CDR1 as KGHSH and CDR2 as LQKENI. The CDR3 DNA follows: TGTGCCAGCTCTCTCGATGAATACACAGATACGCAGTATTTT. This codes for CASSLDEYTDTQYF.

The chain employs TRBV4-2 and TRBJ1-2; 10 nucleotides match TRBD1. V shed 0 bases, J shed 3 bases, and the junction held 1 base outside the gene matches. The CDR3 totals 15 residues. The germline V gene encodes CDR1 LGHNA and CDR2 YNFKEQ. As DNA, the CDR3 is TGTGCCAGCAGCCAAGAAGGGACAGGGGACTATGGCTACACCTTC. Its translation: CASSQEGTGDYGYTF.

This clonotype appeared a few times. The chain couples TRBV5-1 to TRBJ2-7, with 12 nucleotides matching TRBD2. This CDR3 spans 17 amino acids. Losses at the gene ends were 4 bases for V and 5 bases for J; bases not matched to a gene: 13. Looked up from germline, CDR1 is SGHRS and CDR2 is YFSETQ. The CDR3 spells CASSPGSLAGGSDEQYF. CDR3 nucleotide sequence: TGCGCCAGCAGCCCTGGAAGCCTAGCGGGAGGGTCGGACGAGCAGTACTTC.

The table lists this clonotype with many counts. The CDR3 loop reads CASSPHGGADTQYF. The CDR3 nucleotides are TGTGCCAGCAGCCCCCACGGGGGTGCAGATACGCAGTATTTT. The V call is TRBV12-3 or TRBV12-4, the J call TRBJ2-3, with D maybe TRBD2 (6 bases). This CDR3 region has 14 residues. Between the trimmed V and J ends, which lost 6 bases and 4 bases, there was a span of 14 bases.

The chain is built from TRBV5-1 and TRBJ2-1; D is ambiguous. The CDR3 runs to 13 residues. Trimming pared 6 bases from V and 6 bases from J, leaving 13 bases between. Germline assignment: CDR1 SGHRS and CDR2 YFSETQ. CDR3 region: CASTWASGNEQFF. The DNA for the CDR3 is TGCGCCAGCACCTGGGCCTCGGGCAATGAGCAGTTCTTC.

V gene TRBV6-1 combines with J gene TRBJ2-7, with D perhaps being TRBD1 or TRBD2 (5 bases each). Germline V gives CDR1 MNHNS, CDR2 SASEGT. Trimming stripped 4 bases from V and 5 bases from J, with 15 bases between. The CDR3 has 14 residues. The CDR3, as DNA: TGTGCCAGCAGTGGCCGGGGCCCACGGGACGAGCAGTACTTC. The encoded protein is CASSGRGPRDEQYF.

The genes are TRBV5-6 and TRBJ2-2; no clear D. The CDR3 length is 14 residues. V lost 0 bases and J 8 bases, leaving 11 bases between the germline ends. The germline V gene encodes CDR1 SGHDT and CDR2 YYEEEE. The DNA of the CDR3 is TGTGCCAGCAGCTTGGTGGGCCATCCGGGGGAGCTGTTTTTT. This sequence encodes CASSLVGHPGELFF.

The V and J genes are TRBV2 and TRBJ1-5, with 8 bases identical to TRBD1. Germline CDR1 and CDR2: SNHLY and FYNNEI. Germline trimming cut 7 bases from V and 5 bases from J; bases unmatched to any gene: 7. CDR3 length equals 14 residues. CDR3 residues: CASKRDRGDQPQHF. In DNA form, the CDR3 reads TGTGCCAGCAAACGAGACAGGGGAGATCAGCCCCAGCATTTT.

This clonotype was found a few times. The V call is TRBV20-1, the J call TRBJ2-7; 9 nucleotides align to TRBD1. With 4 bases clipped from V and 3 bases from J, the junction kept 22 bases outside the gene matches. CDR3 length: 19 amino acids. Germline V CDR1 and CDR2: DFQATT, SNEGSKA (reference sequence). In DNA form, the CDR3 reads TGCAGTGCTATCCGACAGGGGGTGTCTCCCGTGAATGTTTTCTACGAGCAGTACTTC. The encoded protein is CSAIRQGVSPVNVFYEQYF.

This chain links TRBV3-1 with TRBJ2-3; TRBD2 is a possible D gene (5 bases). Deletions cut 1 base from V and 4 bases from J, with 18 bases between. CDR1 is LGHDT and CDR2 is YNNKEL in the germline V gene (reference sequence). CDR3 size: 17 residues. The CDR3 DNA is TGTGCCAGCAGCCAAGTCAAGCTAGCCCGGGGTGCAGATACGCAGTATTTT. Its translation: CASSQVKLARGADTQYF.

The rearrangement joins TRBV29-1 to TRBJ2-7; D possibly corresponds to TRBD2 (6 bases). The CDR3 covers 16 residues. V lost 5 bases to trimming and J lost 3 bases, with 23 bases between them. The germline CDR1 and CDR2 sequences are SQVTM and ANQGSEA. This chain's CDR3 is CSVLGLLLPPIYEQYF. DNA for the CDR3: TGCAGCGTTTTGGGACTCCTGTTACCCCCTATCTACGAGCAGTACTTC.

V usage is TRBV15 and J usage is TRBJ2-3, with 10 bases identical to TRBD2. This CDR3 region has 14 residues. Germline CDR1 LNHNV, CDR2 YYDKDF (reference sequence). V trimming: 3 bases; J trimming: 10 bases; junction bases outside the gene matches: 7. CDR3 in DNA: TGTGCCACCAGCAGTATAGCGGGAGGAACTTCGCAGTATTTT. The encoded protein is CATSSIAGGTSQYF.